This entry is about one T cell receptor (beta chain). Its matching antigen is unknown. The data originate from a study of T cells in localized non-small cell lung cancer. CDR1 DFQATT and CDR2 SNEGSKA come from the germline V gene (reference sequence). V was pared by 6 bases and J by 5 bases, with 10 bases between. The CDR3 is made up of 11 amino acids. Clones were sequenced by immunoSEQ multiplex PCR, and TCRdb holds only the in-frame ones, with some missing. The sample includes tens of thousands of clones, approximately 88% seen only once; the top ten take 6.5% to 9%. Study observations and caveats: Uninvolved nearby lung showed the greatest T cell clonality, exceeding that found in tumor. Appearances in adjacent lung were noted for a median approximately 61 of the top 100 tumor clones. Higher adjacent-lung clonality was associated with shorter survival.

Sequencing used peripheral blood, obtained before any cancer treatment. The V call is TRBV20-1, the J call TRBJ1-2; D is undetermined. This clonotype originated in a woman aged 35-75 years with stage I lung adenocarcinoma. CDR3 residues: CSANRQYGYTF. The CDR3 region has the DNA TGCAGTGCCAACCGCCAGTATGGCTACACCTTC.